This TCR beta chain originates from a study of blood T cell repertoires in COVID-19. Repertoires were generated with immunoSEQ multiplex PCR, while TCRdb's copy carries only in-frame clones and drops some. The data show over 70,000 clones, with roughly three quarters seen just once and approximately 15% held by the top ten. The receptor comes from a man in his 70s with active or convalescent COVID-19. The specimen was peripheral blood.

The CDR3 here is CSASPGYDTGELFF. In nucleotides, the CDR3 is TGCAGTGCTAGTCCCGGGTACGACACCGGGGAGCTGTTTTTT. This chain links TRBV20-1 with TRBJ2-2; D unclear. The CDR3 extends over 14 amino acids. Germline CDR1 and CDR2: DFQATT and SNEGSKA (reference sequence). Between the trimmed V and J ends, which lost 3 bases and 3 bases, there was a span of 11 bases.